This T cell receptor beta chain was recorded in a study of T cells in Graves' hyperthyroidism and ophthalmopathy. Turning to the study itself: Blood was drawn when the patient was first diagnosed and still untreated.

Germline V lookup: CDR1 SGHAT, CDR2 FQNNGV. CDR3 length equals 19 residues. V was clipped by 1 base and J by 2 bases; unmatched bases: 9. Amplification of TCR beta CDR3 regions used RNA as the template. In the first-round RT-PCR of the TCR CDR3, the HTBI primer set was used. TCRdb reprocessed the multiplex PCR reads via MiXCR and lists one record per CDR3 protein. The sample lists about 640,000 distinct CDR3 sequences, around 21% occurring once. V usage is TRBV11-2 and J usage is TRBJ2-6, with 9 bases lining up with TRBD1. The clonotype originates from a man aged 30 to 39 with Graves' ophthalmopathy. What was sequenced was blood. The CDR3: CASSLVGQGRPTGANVLTF. In DNA form, the CDR3 reads TGTGCCAGCAGCTTAGTGGGACAGGGCCGCCCTACTGGGGCCAACGTCCTGACTTTC. The whole variable domain, remainder taken from reference TRBV11-2 and TRBJ2-6, is EAGVAQSPRYKIIEKRQSVAFWCNPISGHATLYWYQQILGQGPKLLIQFQNNGVVDDSQLPKDRFSAERLKGVDSTLKIQPAKLEDSAVYLCASSLVGQGRPTGANVLTFGAGSRLTVL.